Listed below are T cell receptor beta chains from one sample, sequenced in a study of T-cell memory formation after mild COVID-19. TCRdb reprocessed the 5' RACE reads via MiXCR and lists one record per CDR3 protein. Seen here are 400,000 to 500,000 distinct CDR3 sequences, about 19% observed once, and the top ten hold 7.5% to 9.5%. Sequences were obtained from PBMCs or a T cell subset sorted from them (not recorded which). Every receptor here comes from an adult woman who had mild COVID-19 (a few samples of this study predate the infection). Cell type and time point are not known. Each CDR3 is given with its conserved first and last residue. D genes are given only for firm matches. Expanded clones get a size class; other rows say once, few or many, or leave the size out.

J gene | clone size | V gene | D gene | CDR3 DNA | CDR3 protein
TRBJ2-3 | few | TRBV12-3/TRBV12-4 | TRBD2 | TGTGCCACCTGGCTAGGACTAGCGGGAGATACGCAGTATTTT | CATWLGLAGDTQYF
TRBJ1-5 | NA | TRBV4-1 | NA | TGCGCCAGCAGCCAAGATCACAATCAGCCCCAGCATTTT | CASSQDHNQPQHF
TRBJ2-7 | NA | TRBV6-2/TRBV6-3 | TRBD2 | TGTGCCAGCAGAATAAAGCGGGAGTTCCGCGAGCAGTACTTC | CASRIKREFREQYF
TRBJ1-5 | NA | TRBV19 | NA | TGTGCCAGTAGCCGGGACCATCGGGGTCAGCCCCAGCATTTT | CASSRDHRGQPQHF
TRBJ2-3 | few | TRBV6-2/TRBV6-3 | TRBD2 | TGTGCCAGCAGGATGACTAGCGGGAGGTCAGATACGCAGTATTTT | CASRMTSGRSDTQYF
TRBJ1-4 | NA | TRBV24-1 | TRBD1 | TGTGCCACCAGTGGAGGGACAGGAGATAATGAAAAACTGTTTTTT | CATSGGTGDNEKLFF
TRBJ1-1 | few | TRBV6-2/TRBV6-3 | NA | TGTGCCAGCAGTTTTCCGGGAGCGCTGAACACTGAAGCTTTCTTT | CASSFPGALNTEAFF
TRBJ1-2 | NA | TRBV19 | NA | TGTGCCAGTAGCACTGAAGGCTATGGCTACACCTTC | CASSTEGYGYTF
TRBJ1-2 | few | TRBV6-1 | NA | TGTGCCAGCAGTGATCGCCTGACAGCTAACTATGGCTACACCTTC | CASSDRLTANYGYTF
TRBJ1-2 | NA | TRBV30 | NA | TGTGCCTGGAGTGCCCCCTCGCTACTATATGGCTACACCTTC | CAWSAPSLLYGYTF
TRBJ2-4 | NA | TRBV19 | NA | TGTGCCAGTAGTATAGGGGCGACCAGAAACATTCAGTACTTC | CASSIGATRNIQYF
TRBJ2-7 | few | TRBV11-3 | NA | TGTGCCAGCGGATATGGAGAACGCGAGCAGTACTTC | CASGYGEREQYF
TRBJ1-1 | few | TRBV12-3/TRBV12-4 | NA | TGTGCCAGCAGTTTAGACGGGGTCCCGAACACTGAAGCTTTCTTT | CASSLDGVPNTEAFF
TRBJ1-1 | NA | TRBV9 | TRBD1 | TGTGCCAGCAGCGTAGGGACAGGGGATAGGTGGTCGACTGAAGCTTTCTTT | CASSVGTGDRWSTEAFF
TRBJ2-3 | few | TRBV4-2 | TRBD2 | TGTGCCAGCAGCCAAGTCCCGAAGGTAGCGGGAGGCACAGATACGCAGTATTTT | CASSQVPKVAGGTDTQYF
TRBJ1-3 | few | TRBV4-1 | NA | TGCGCCAGCAGCCAAGGTTCACCAGACAGCTACTCTGGAAACACCATATATTTT | CASSQGSPDSYSGNTIYF
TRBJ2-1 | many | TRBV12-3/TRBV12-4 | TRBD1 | TGTGCCAGCAGTCGCAGCCGGGACAGGGGGATGAACAATGAGCAGTTCTTC | CASSRSRDRGMNNEQFF
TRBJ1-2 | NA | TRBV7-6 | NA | TGTGCCAGCAGTTACTCGACAGGCCTACGCTCTTATGGCTACACCTTC | CASSYSTGLRSYGYTF
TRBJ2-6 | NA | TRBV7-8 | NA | TGTGCCAGCAGCTTATTGACAGAGACTGGGGCCAACGTCCTGACTTTC | CASSLLTETGANVLTF
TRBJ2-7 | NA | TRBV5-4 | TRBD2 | TGTGCCAGCAGCCTATCTAGCGGGGGGGCCGAGCAGTACTTC | CASSLSSGGAEQYF
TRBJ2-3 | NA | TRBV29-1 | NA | TGCAGCGTTGAAAGACGGAGCACAGATACGCAGTATTTT | CSVERRSTDTQYF
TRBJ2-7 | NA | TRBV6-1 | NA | TGTGCCAGCAGGGCCCCTCTCGAGCAGTACTTC | CASRAPLEQYF
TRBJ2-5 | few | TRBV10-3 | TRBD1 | TGTGCCATCAGTGGAACAGGGGCGCAAGAGACCCAGTACTTC | CAISGTGAQETQYF
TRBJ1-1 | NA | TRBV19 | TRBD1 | TGTGCCAGTAATAGCTGGGACAGGCTTATGGTGGTCACTGAAGCTTTCTTT | CASNSWDRLMVVTEAFF
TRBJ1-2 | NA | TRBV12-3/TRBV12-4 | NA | TGTGCCAGTTCCCTGAAAGGAGGAGGCTACACCTTC | CASSLKGGGYTF
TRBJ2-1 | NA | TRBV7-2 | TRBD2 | TGTGCCAGCAGCTTAGAGCGGGATAATGAGCAGTTCTTC | CASSLERDNEQFF
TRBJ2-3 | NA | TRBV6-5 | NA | TGTGCCAGCAGGCAAAACAGGCGAAGCACAGATACGCAGTATTTT | CASRQNRRSTDTQYF
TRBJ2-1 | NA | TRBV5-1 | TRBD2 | TGCGCCAGCAGCCCGAGTCTAGCGGGGGGGCCCAATGAGCAGTTCTTC | CASSPSLAGGPNEQFF
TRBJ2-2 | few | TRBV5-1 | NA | TGCGCCAGCAGCTTGGGACAGGCCGGGGAGCTGTTTTTT | CASSLGQAGELFF
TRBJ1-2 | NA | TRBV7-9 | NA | TGTGCCAGCAGCCAAAGAACTTATCGGGGGCGCATCGAGTATGGCTACACCTTC | CASSQRTYRGRIEYGYTF
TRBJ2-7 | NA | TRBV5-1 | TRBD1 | TGCGCCAGCAGCTCCCGGACAGGGGACGACGAGCAGTACTTC | CASSSRTGDDEQYF
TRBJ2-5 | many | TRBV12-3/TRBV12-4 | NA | TGTGCCAGCAGGACGGCCCCAGGGTTCCAGTACTTC | CASRTAPGFQYF
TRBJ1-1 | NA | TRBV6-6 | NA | TGTGCCAGCAGTTACATATCAGGGGCCACTGAAGCTTTCTTT | CASSYISGATEAFF
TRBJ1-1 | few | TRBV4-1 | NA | TGCGCCAGCAGCCAAGACGCCGGGTTCACTGAAGCTTTCTTT | CASSQDAGFTEAFF
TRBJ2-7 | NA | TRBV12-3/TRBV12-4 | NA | TGTGCCAGCAGTTTTCAAGTAGGGGGTACCTACGAGCAGTACTTC | CASSFQVGGTYEQYF
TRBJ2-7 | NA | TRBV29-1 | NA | TGCAGCGTTGAAGGGGCCGTGATCGAGCAGTACTTC | CSVEGAVIEQYF
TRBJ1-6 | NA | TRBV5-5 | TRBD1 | TGTGCCAGCAGCCAAGACAGGGTGGATCGATCACCCCTCCACTTT | CASSQDRVDRSPLHF
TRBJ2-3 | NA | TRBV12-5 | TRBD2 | TGTGCTAGTGGTTTTGGCGGGGGGGCGTCAGATACGCAGTATTTT | CASGFGGGASDTQYF
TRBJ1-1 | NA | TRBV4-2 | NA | TGTGCCAGCAGCCAAGAGGGGCAAAACACTGAAGCTTTCTTT | CASSQEGQNTEAFF
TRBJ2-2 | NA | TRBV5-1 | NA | TGCGCCAGCAGCTTGGCCTCCAATCGCCTATTCACCGGGGAGCTGTTTTTT | CASSLASNRLFTGELFF
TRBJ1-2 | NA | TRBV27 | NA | TGTGCCAGCAGACCCCCGAGTATGGGCTATGGCTACACCTTC | CASRPPSMGYGYTF
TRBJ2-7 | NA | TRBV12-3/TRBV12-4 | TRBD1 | TGTGCCAGCAGCTCGACAGGGGGACAGCAGTACTTC | CASSSTGGQQYF
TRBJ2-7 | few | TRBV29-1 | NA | TGCAGCGTTAAGGCCTACGAGCAGTACTTC | CSVKAYEQYF
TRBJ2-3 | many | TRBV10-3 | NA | TGTGCCATCAGTGACCTCGTCACAGATACGCAGTATTTT | CAISDLVTDTQYF
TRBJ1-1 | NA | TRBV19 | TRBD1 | TGTGCCAGTGGACAGGGGCGGGGAGGCACTGAAGCTTTCTTT | CASGQGRGGTEAFF
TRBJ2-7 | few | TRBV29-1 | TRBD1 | TGCAGCGTGGGGGACAGGTCGTACTCCTACGAGCAGTACTTC | CSVGDRSYSYEQYF
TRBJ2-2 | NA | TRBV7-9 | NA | TGTGCCAGCAGCTTACAGGGGAGGATCAGCACCGGGGAGCTGTTTTTT | CASSLQGRISTGELFF
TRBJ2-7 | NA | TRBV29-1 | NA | TGCAGCGTATACCGAGGGGGCTCCTACGAGCAGTACTTC | CSVYRGGSYEQYF
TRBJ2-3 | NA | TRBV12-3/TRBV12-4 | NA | TGTGCCAGCAGCCCCCTAATGGGTTCCCCAGATACGCAGTATTTT | CASSPLMGSPDTQYF
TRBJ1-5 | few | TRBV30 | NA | TGTGCCTGGAGTCCAGGGGTGTGGGCAAATCAGCCCCAGCATTTT | CAWSPGVWANQPQHF
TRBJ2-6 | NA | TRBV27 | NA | TGTGCCACCACGGATCGCTCTGGGGCCAACGTCCTGACTTTC | CATTDRSGANVLTF
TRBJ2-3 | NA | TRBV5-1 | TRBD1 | TGCGCCAGCAGCTTGGATGCCCCATTGACAGGGTCCCTCACAGATACGCAGTATTTT | CASSLDAPLTGSLTDTQYF
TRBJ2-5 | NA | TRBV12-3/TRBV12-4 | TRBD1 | TGTGCCAGCAGATCCGGGACAGGGAAAGAGACCCAGTACTTC | CASRSGTGKETQYF
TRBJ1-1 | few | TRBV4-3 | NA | TGCGCCAGCAGCCAAGAAATGGGTCGGGTGAACACTGAAGCTTTCTTT | CASSQEMGRVNTEAFF
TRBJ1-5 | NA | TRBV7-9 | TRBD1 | TGTGCCAGCAGCCCCGGACAGGGGGACAATCAGCCCCAGCATTTT | CASSPGQGDNQPQHF